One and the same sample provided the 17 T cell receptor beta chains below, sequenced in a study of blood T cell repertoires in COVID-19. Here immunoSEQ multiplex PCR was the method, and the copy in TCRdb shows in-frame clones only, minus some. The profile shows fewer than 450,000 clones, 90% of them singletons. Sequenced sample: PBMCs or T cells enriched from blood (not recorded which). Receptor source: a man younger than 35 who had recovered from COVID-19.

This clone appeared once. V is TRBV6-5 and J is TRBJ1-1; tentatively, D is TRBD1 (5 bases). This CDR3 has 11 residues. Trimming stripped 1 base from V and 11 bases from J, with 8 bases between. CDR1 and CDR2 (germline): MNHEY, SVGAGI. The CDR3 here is CASSYWGGAFF. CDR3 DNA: TGTGCCAGCAGTTACTGGGGGGGGGCTTTCTTT.

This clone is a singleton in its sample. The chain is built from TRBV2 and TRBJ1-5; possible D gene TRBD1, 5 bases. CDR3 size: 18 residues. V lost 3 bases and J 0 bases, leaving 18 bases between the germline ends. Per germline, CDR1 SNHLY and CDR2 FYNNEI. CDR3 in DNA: TGTGCCAGCAGTGATCATACCATCCGACAGTATAGCAATCAGCCCCAGCATTTT. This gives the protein CASSDHTIRQYSNQPQHF.

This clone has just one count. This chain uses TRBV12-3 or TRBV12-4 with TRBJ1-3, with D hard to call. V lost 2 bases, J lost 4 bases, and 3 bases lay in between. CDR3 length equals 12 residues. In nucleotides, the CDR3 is TGTGCCAGCAGTTTACTCGGAAACACCATATATTTT. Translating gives CASSLLGNTIYF.

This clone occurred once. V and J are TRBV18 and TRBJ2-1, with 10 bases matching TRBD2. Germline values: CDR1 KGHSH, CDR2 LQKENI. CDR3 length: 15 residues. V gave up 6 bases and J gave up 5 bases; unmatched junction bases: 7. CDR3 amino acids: CASSRLLAGNNEQFF. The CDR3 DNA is TGTGCCAGCTCCCGTTTACTAGCGGGGAACAATGAGCAGTTCTTC.

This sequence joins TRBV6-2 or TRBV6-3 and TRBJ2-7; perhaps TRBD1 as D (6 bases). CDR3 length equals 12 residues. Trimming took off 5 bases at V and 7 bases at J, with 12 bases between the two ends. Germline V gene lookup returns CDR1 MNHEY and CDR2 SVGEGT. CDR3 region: CASSPGVGEQYF. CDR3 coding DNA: TGTGCCAGCAGTCCAGGGGTTGGTGAGCAGTACTTC.

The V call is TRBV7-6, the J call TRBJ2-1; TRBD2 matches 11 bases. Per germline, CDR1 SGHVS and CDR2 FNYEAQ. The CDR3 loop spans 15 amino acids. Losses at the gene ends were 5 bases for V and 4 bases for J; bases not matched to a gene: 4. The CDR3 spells CASSQTSGSYNEQFF. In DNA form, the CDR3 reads TGTGCCAGCAGCCAAACTAGCGGGAGTTACAATGAGCAGTTCTTC.

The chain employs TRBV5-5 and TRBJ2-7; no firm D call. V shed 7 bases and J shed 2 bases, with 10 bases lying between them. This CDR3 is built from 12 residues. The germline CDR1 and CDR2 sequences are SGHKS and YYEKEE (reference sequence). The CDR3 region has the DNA TGTGCCAGCGAGACAAATACCTACGAGCAGTACTTC. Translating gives CASETNTYEQYF.

CDR3 DNA: TGTGCCGTAACCGGGACTAGCGGGAGGGGTTCCTACAATGAGCAGTTCTTC. The encoded protein is CAVTGTSGRGSYNEQFF. V usage is TRBV10-3 and J usage is TRBJ2-1; 16 positions match TRBD2. The CDR3 has 17 residues. Germline V gene sequence: CDR1 ENHRY, CDR2 SYGVKD. With 11 bases clipped from V and 1 base from J, the junction kept 8 bases outside the gene matches.

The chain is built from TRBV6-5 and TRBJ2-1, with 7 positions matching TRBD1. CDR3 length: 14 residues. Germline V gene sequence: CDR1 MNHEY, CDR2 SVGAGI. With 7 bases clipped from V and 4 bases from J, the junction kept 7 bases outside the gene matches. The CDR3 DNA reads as TGTGCCAGCAATAGGGACAGCAAATACAATGAGCAGTTCTTC. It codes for CASNRDSKYNEQFF.

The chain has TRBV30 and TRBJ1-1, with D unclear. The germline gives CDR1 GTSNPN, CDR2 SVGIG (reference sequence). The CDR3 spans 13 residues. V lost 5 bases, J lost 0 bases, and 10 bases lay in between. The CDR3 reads CAWLGDMNTEAFF. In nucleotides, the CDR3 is TGTGCCTGGCTCGGCGACATGAACACTGAAGCTTTCTTT.

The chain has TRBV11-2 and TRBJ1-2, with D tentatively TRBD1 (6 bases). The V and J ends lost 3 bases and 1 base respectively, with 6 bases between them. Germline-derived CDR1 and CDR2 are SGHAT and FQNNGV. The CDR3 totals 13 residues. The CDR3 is CASSLDSNYGYTF. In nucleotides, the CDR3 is TGTGCCAGCAGCTTGGACAGTAACTATGGCTACACCTTC.

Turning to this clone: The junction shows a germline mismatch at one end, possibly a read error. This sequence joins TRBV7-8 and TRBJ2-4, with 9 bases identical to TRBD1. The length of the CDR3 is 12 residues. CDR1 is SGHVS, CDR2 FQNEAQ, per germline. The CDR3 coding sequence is TGTGCCAGCAGCCCAAGGACAGGGGAGTTGGACTTC. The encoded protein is CASSPRTGELDF. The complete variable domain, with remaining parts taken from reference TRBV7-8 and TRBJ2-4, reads GAGVSQSPRYKVAKRGQDVALRCDPISGHVSLFWYQQALGQGPEFLTYFQNEAQLDKSGLPSDRFFAERPEGSVSTLKIQRTQQEDSAVYLCASSPRTGELDFGAGTRLSVL.

CDR3 sequence (DNA): TGTGCCAGCTCACCACCGTCGCAGGGGTTTAAGGATGAGCAGTTCTTC. This sequence encodes CASSPPSQGFKDEQFF. The J gene is TRBJ2-1, the V gene TRBV18, with D possibly TRBD1 on 6 matching bases. This CDR3 has 16 amino acids. With 0 bases removed from V and 8 bases from J, the gap between germline ends came to 17 bases. From germline, CDR1 is KGHSH and CDR2 LQKENI. The entire variable domain, with the rest obtained from reference TRBV18 and TRBJ2-1, is as follows: NAGVMQNPRHLVRRRGQEARLRCSPMKGHSHVYWYRQLPEEGLKFMVYLQKENIIDESGMPKERFSAEFPKEGPSILRIQQVVRGDSAAYFCASSPPSQGFKDEQFFGPGTRLTVL.

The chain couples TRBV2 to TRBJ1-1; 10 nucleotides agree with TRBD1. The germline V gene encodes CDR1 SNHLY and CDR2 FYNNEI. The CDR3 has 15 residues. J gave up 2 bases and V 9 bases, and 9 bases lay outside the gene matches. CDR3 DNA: TGTGCCAGTACCCGACAGGGGGCCCCTAACACTGAAGCTTTCTTT. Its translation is CASTRQGAPNTEAFF.

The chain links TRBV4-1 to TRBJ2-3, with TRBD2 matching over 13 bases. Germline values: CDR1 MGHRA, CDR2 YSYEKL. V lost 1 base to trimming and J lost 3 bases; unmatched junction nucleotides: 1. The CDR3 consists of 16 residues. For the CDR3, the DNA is TGCGCCAGCAGCCAAGCGGGACTAGCGGGAACAGATACGCAGTATTTT. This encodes CASSQAGLAGTDTQYF.

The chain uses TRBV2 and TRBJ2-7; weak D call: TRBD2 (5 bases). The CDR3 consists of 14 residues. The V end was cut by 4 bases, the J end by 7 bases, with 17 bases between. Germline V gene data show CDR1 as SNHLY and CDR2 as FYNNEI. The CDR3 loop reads CASSGRLAGMEQYF. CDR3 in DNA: TGTGCCAGCAGTGGCCGGCTAGCCGGGATGGAGCAGTACTTC.

Here the CDR3 DNA reads TGTGCCAGCAGCTCTACAGGGGCGGACGAGCAGTACTTC. It encodes CASSSTGADEQYF. This sequence joins TRBV7-9 and TRBJ2-7; 7 positions match TRBD1. The CDR3 consists of 13 residues. Germline lookup yields CDR1 SEHNR and CDR2 FQNEAQ (reference sequence). Trimming cost V 4 bases and J 5 bases; bases outside gene matches: 5.